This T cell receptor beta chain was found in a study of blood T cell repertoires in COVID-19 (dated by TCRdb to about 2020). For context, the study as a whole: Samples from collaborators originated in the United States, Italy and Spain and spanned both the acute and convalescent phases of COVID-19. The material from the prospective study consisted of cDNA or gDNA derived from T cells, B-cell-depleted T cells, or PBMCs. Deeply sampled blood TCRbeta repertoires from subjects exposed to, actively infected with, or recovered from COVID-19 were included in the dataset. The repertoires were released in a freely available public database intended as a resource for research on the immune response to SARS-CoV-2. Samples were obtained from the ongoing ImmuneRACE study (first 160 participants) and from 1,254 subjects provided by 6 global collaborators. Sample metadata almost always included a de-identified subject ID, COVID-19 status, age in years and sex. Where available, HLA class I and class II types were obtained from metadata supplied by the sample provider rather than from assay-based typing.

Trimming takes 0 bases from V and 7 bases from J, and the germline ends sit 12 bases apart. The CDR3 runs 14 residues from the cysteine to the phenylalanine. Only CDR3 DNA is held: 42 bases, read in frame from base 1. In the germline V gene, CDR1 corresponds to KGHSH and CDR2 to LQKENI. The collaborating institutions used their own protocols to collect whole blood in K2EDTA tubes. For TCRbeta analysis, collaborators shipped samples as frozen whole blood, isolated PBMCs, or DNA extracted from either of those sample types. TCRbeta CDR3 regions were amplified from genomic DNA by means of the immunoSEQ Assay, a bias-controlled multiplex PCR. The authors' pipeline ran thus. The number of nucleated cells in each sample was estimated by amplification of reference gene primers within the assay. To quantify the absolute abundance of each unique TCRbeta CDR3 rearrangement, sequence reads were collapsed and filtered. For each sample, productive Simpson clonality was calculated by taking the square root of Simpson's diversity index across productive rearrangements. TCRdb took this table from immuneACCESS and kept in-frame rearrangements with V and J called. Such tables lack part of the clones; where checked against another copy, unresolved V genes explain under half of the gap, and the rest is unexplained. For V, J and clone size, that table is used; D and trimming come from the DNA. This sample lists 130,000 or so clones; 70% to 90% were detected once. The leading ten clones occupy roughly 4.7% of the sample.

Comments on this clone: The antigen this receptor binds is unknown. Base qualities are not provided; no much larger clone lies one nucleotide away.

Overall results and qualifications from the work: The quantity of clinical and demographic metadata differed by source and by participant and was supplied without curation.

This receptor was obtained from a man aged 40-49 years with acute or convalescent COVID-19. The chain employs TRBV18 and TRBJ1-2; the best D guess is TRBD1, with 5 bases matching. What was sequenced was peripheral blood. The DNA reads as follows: TGTGCCAGCTCACCACCGAGTCGGGGGTTTGGCTACACCTTC. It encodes CASSPPSRGFGYTF.